This TCR beta chain was recovered during a study of blood T cell repertoires in COVID-19. Study-level background: Sites across the United States, Italy and Spain contributed samples from acute and convalescent COVID-19.

This clone was detected a few times. Here immunoSEQ multiplex PCR was the method, and the copy in TCRdb shows in-frame clones only, minus some. Of 250,000 or so clones in the sample, roughly 91% were seen once. The sequenced sample consisted of peripheral blood. This TCR came from a woman aged 40 to 55 who had recovered from COVID-19.

The CDR3 is CATSTGQGLLAYGYTF. In DNA, the CDR3 is TGTGCCACCAGCACAGGACAGGGTCTCCTGGCCTATGGCTACACCTTC. The chain is built from TRBV15 and TRBJ1-2, with TRBD1 matching 8 bases. Germline-derived CDR1 and CDR2 are LNHNV and YYDKDF (reference sequence). The CDR3 consists of 16 residues. J was trimmed by 4 bases and V by 4 bases; bases with no gene match: 11.